Listed below are T cell receptor beta chains from one sample, sequenced in a study of tumor and adjacent non-tumor tissue in lung cancer. Via MiXCR, TCRdb re-called the multiplex PCR reads, giving one row per CDR3 protein. Of around 66,000 distinct CDR3 sequences listed, about three quarters are singletons. Input material: lung tumor tissue. The receptor source for this set is a man aged 60 to 69 with non-small cell lung cancer. CDR3s include the opening cysteine and the closing phenylalanine or tryptophan. The D gene is left open where the match is weak. Only some rows state a clone size, as once, few, many or a class for expanded clones.

j_call clone_size d_call v_call cdr3_aa cdr3_nt
TRBJ1-5 NA NA TRBV10-2 CASIGGNPPQHF TGCGCCAGCATTGGGGGAAACCCGCCCCAGCATTTT
TRBJ2-3 NA TRBD1 TRBV6-1 CASSELRQGSKQQYF TGTGCCAGCAGTGAATTACGACAGGGTTCTAAGCAACAGTATTTT
TRBJ2-3 once NA TRBV6-1 CVSTSSTDTQYF TGTGTCAGCACTTCTAGCACAGATACGCAGTATTTT
TRBJ2-3 NA TRBD2 TRBV5-4 CASSPIERDPGNTQYF TGTGCCAGCAGCCCTATTGAGCGGGACCCGGGAAATACGCAGTATTTT
TRBJ1-5 NA NA TRBV28 CASSLEGGADQPQHF TGTGCCAGTAGTTTGGAGGGGGGCGCGGATCAGCCCCAGCATTTT
TRBJ2-3 NA TRBD1 TRBV20-1 CSAPQTDRRIWGDTHYF TGCAGTGCTCCCCAAACGGACAGGCGAATCTGGGGAGATACGCATTATTTT
TRBJ2-1 NA TRBD2 TRBV20-1 CSARTSGTPGSYNGQFF TGCAGTGCTCGGACTAGCGGGACCCCCGGCTCCTACAATGGGCAGTTCTTC
TRBJ1-1 NA NA TRBV6-5 CVSSHSCRGGAEAFF TGTGTCAGCAGTCACTCCTGCAGGGGTGGGGCTGAAGCTTTCTTT
TRBJ1-1 NA NA TRBV6-1 CARSKRTEALF TGTGCAAGAAGTAAGAGGACTGAAGCTTTATTT
TRBJ1-1 NA TRBD1 TRBV12-3/TRBV12-4 CASNLGAFRGAFF TGTGCCAGCAATTTAGGGGCTTTCAGGGGGGCTTTCTTT
TRBJ1-1 NA NA TRBV5-5 CASIRNSARGSEAFF TGTGCCAGCATACGCAACAGCGCTCGTGGCTCTGAAGCTTTCTTT
TRBJ2-3 NA NA TRBV20-1 CSAHGTGSGDTQYF TGCAGTGCCCATGGGACGGGGTCCGGAGATACGCAGTATTTT
TRBJ2-1 NA NA TRBV11-2 CASSLGVYEQFF TGTGCCAGCAGCTTAGGGGTATATGAGCAGTTCTTC
TRBJ2-3 NA NA TRBV30 CAWSLQEDTRYF TGTGCCTGGAGCCTCCAGGAGGATACGCGGTATTTT
TRBJ2-3 NA TRBD2 TRBV20-1 CDARDEGLADTQYF TGCGATGCTAGAGATGAAGGACTAGCAGATACGCAGTATTTT
TRBJ2-2 NA NA TRBV29-1 CSVEGLRGELFF TGCAGCGTTGAAGGGTTGCGGGGAGAGCTGTTTTTT
TRBJ2-7 NA TRBD2 TRBV20-1 CSAPSGSSFYEQYF TGCAGTGCCCCAAGCGGGAGCAGTTTCTACGAGCAGTACTTC
TRBJ2-1 NA TRBD2 TRBV20-1 CSAGLGPPGGPWLNEQFF TGCAGTGCTGGCCTAGGGCCACCGGGAGGGCCTTGGCTCAATGAGCAGTTCTTC
TRBJ2-6 NA NA TRBV6-1 CANGDNSGANVLAF TGTGCCAACGGTGACAACTCTGGGGCCAACGTCCTGGCTTTC
TRBJ2-7 NA TRBD1 TRBV5-4 CTSSSTGQETYEQYF TGTACCAGCAGCTCTACTGGACAGGAGACCTACGAGCAGTATTTC
TRBJ2-3 few TRBD2 TRBV5-1 CASSLGLAGVRDTQYF TGCGCCAGCAGCTTAGGACTAGCGGGAGTTCGAGATACGCAGTATTTT
TRBJ2-7 few NA TRBV5-6 CASSLNRDISERYF TGTGCCAGCAGCTTGAACCGGGACATCTCGGAGCGGTACTTC
TRBJ2-7 NA NA TRBV5-6 CASSLSRNSAEQYF TGTGCCAGCAGTTTGTCTCGCAACAGTGCCGAGCAGTACTTC
TRBJ1-2 NA TRBD1 TRBV20-1 CSVPGTVGGYGYIF TGCAGTGTTCCCGGGACAGTAGGCGGCTATGGCTACATCTTC
TRBJ1-5 NA NA TRBV12-3/TRBV12-4 CASSGNQPQRF TGTGCTAGCAGTGGTAATCAGCCCCAGCGTTTT
TRBJ2-1 NA TRBD2 TRBV5-4 CANRNIAGGQTNEQFF TGTGCCAACAGAAACATAGCGGGAGGGCAGACCAATGAGCAGTTCTTC
TRBJ2-7 NA NA TRBV20-1 CSTRGTLSDYEQYF TGCAGTACTAGGGGGACTTTGTCCGACTACGAGCAGTACTTC
TRBJ2-1 many NA TRBV28 CASSLLRNEQFF TGTGCCAGCAGTTTACTACGAAATGAGCAGTTCTTC
TRBJ2-2 NA NA TRBV6-5 CARQQGDTGELFF TGTGCCAGGCAACAGGGAGACACCGGGGAGCTGTTTTTC
TRBJ2-7 once NA TRBV10-3 CAIVNSTYEQNF TGTGCCATTGTTAATTCTACCTACGAGCAGAACTTC
TRBJ2-1 NA TRBD1 TRBV29-1 CSVYLDRNYNEQFF TGCAGCGTTTACCTGGACAGGAACTACAATGAGCAGTTCTTC
TRBJ2-1 medium-sized NA TRBV29-1 CSGTTGNEQFF TGCAGCGGTACTACAGGGAATGAGCAGTTCTTC
TRBJ2-3 NA TRBD2 TRBV6-4 CASSGTIGSRDTQYF TGTGCCAGCAGCGGGACTATCGGGAGCAGAGATACGCAGTATTTT
TRBJ2-5 NA NA TRBV11-1 CTSSLAGLTETQYF TGTACCAGCAGCTTAGCAGGACTAACGGAGACACAATACTTC
TRBJ2-2 NA NA TRBV12-3/TRBV12-4 CVSSRYTGKMFF TGTGTCAGCAGCCGTTATACCGGGAAGATGTTTTTT
TRBJ1-2 NA TRBD1 TRBV20-1 CKATGGRVDYGYTF TGCAAAGCAACAGGGGGGCGTGTTGACTACGGCTACACCTTC
TRBJ1-2 NA NA TRBV20-1 CSDGAGKANF TGCAGTGATGGGGCCGGGAAAGCAAACTTC
TRBJ1-1 NA NA TRBV20-1 CSTKYGGGVGEAFF TGCAGTACCAAGTACGGGGGAGGGGTAGGTGAAGCTTTCTTT
TRBJ2-2 medium-sized NA TRBV6-5 CASSYSRRVTGELFF TGTGCCAGCAGTTACTCGAGAAGGGTCACCGGGGAGCTGTTTTTT
TRBJ2-3 few NA TRBV30 CAWSAVETITDTQYF TGTGCCTGGAGTGCTGTGGAGACTATCACAGATACGCAGTATTTT
TRBJ2-1 NA NA TRBV6-1 CVSSEAASTYNEQFF TGTGTCAGCAGTGAAGCGGCGTCCACGTACAATGAGCAATTCTTC
TRBJ2-3 NA NA TRBV29-1 CSVGERVVDTQYF TGCAGCGTCGGAGAGCGGGTTGTGGATACGCAGTATTTT
TRBJ1-2 NA NA TRBV6-1 CASSYRTGNGYTF TGTGCCAGCAGTTACAGGACGGGGAATGGCTACACCTTC
TRBJ2-7 many TRBD2 TRBV7-8 CASSLAAQGLAGYEQYF TGTGCCAGCAGCTTAGCCGCTCAAGGACTAGCGGGGTACGAGCAGTACTTC
TRBJ2-5 NA NA TRBV20-1 CSAALGTTETQYF TGCAGTGCTGCACTGGGGACGACAGAGACCCAGTACTTT
TRBJ2-7 NA TRBD2 TRBV9 CASSVDVLGGRPPYEQYF TGTGCCAGCAGCGTAGACGTCCTGGGCGGGAGGCCACCCTACGAGCAGTACTTC
TRBJ1-5 once NA TRBV28 CASSLYGLNQPQHF TGTGCCAGCAGTTTATATGGGCTAAATCAGCCCCAGCATTTT
TRBJ1-2 NA NA TRBV29-1 CSVIPGILYGYTF TGCAGCGTTATACCCGGGATCTTATATGGCTACACCTTC
TRBJ1-1 many TRBD1 TRBV11-2 CASRRGQGVAEAFF TGTGCCAGCAGACGAGGACAGGGGGTCGCTGAAGCTTTCTTT
TRBJ2-1 NA TRBD2 TRBV29-1 CSVGLAGVGGQFF TGCAGCGTTGGACTTGCGGGAGTGGGTGGGCAGTTCTTC
TRBJ2-7 NA NA TRBV24-1 CATGDNYEQYF TGTGCCACCGGGGACAACTACGAGCAGTACTTC
TRBJ2-3 NA TRBD2 TRBV20-1 CSAEQAGSVMQYF TGCAGTGCTGAACAAGCGGGATCTGTTATGCAGTATTTT
TRBJ1-1 few NA TRBV10-3 CTAGGGRREAFF TGTACCGCCGGGGGGGGGAGGCGTGAAGCTTTCTTT
TRBJ1-4 NA NA TRBV20-1 CSADKGQGEKLFF TGCAGTGCAGACAAGGGGCAAGGGGAAAAACTGTTTTTT
TRBJ1-2 NA TRBD1 TRBV6-1 CASIGTALNYGYPF TGTGCCAGCATCGGGACAGCTTTAAACTATGGCTACCCCTTC
TRBJ2-3 NA TRBD1 TRBV6-5 CASSGTTGEKPQYF TGTGCCAGCAGTGGCACGACAGGGGAGAAGCCCCAGTATTTT
TRBJ2-7 many TRBD2 TRBV29-1 CSVESSGGPYEQYF TGCAGCGTTGAGTCCAGCGGGGGACCCTACGAGCAGTACTTC